The clone carrying this TCR beta chain was found a few times. Its antigen remains unknown. This sample was included in a study of response to subunit inactivated influenza vaccine. One entry per CDR3 protein results from TCRdb running MiXCR on the RT-PCR reads. This sample has just under 550,000 distinct CDR3 sequences, with under 25% found just once. The study, taken as a whole, reports: A suggestion made by the authors is that each seasonal influenza vaccination recruits few new T cells.

The same data also went into a second study, on T cells expressing NK-cell markers. As reported in that work: Synthesis of TCR beta cDNA relied on 5'RACE template switching carrying UMIs. Eight donors were sequenced, seven testing HCMV-seropositive and one testing seronegative. As a fraction of CD8+ T cells, dominant NKG2C+ clonotypes reached roughly 1.0-7.5% in over 5 donors.

The TCR was taken from a man aged 50 or older who received an inactivated influenza vaccine. The specimen was CD4+ T cells sorted from PBMCs, collected about 12 days after vaccination.

This CDR3 is CASSLDSLSGEKLFF. CDR3 in DNA: TGCGCCAGCAGCCTTGACAGCCTGAGTGGTGAAAAACTGTTTTTT. The chain has TRBV5-1 and TRBJ1-4, with D perhaps TRBD1 (5 bases). The V end was cut by 4 bases, the J end by 7 bases, with 17 bases between. This CDR3 region has 15 residues. The germline CDR1 and CDR2 sequences are SGHRS and YFSETQ.